This T cell receptor (beta chain) originates from a study of T-cell reconstitution after alpha-beta-depleted transplantation in children. Preparation of the TCRbeta library was carried out with unique molecular identifiers. Each CDR3 protein is one row after TCRdb ran MiXCR on the PCR reads. The sample consists of approximately 490,000 distinct CDR3 sequences, about 10% of them appearing once. Whole-study findings and limits: Surviving recipient T cells and thymic progenitors produced the high day-60 TCRbeta diversity seen in some patients. Newly produced T cells mostly provided counts and TCRbeta diversity after one year, as hyperexpanded clones declined. Where alpha-beta T cells came from about two months after transplant was reportedly several hundred expanded graft clones.

V gave up 5 bases and J gave up 0 bases; unmatched junction bases: 5. Germline lookup yields CDR1 SGHTA and CDR2 FQGNSA. This CDR3 has 15 amino acids. Details on this clonotype: The antigen is not known.

The specimen was PBMCs, collected before TCRalphabeta/CD19-depleted stem cell transplant. V usage is TRBV7-2 and J usage is TRBJ2-3; 7 bases are a match to TRBD2. The clonotype comes from a child aged 2 to 15 with inherited bone marrow failure, due to receive a stem cell transplant. The CDR3 DNA reads as TGTGCCAGCAGCCCCGTGGGGGGGAGCACAGATACGCAGTATTTT. Translating it yields CASSPVGGSTDTQYF.